A single sample gave rise to the 22 T cell receptor beta chains below, sequenced in a study of CD8+ T cells in alopecia areata. cDNA serving as the sequencing template came from extracted, reverse transcribed RNA. Using immunoSEQ multiplex PCR, the repertoire was profiled, and TCRdb retains in-frame clones only, with some absent. Here the sample spans roughly 200,000 clones, 56% being singletons. Sequencing input: CD8+ T cells sorted from blood. These receptor sequences come from a human donor in good health.

The gene calls are TRBV2 and TRBJ2-5; D perhaps matches TRBD2 (5 bases). With 5 bases removed from V and 2 bases from J, the gap between germline ends came to 12 bases. Per the germline V gene, CDR1 is SNHLY and CDR2 is FYNNEI. CDR3 length equals 14 residues. CDR3 protein: CASSRRGRQETQYF. DNA for the CDR3: TGTGCCAGCAGTCGGCGCGGGCGACAAGAGACCCAGTACTTC.

The genes are TRBV6-5 and TRBJ1-5; 7 bases map to TRBD1. CDR1 is MNHEY and CDR2 is SVGAGI in the germline V gene. Germline trimming cut 5 bases from V and 1 base from J; bases unmatched to any gene: 5. The CDR3 extends over 15 amino acids. This CDR3 is CASSRTGSSNQPQHF. The CDR3 DNA is TGTGCCAGCAGTAGGACAGGATCGAGCAATCAGCCCCAGCATTTT.

This chain joins TRBV29-1 and TRBJ2-1; 8 positions match TRBD2. The V and J ends lost 7 bases and 0 bases, in that order; junction bases with no gene match: 5. The CDR3 sequence is 14 residues long. Germline CDR1 reads SQVTM; CDR2 reads ANQGSEA. The CDR3 DNA sequence: TGCAGCGGGTCACTAGCGGACTCCTACAATGAGCAGTTCTTC. Translating it yields CSGSLADSYNEQFF.

Worth noting for this clone: The sample holds other DNA sequences that translate to the same CDR3. The V call is TRBV9, the J call TRBJ2-5; D is possibly TRBD2 (5 bases). The CDR3 sequence is 14 residues long. Germline CDR1 reads SGDLS; CDR2 reads YYNGEE. V lost 2 bases, J lost 1 base, and 9 bases lay in between. Here the CDR3 reads CASSVFGGQETQYF. CDR3 nucleotides: TGTGCCAGCAGCGTGTTTGGAGGCCAAGAGACCCAGTACTTC.

The genes are TRBV27 and TRBJ2-1, with D possibly being TRBD2 (6 bases). The CDR3 is 13 residues long. Germline V gene sequence: CDR1 MNHEY, CDR2 SMNVEV (reference sequence). Between the trimmed V and J ends, which lost 4 bases and 4 bases, there was a span of 8 bases. The CDR3, as DNA: TGTGCCAGCAGTTATCGGGAGTACAATGAGCAGTTCTTC. Translation gives CASSYREYNEQFF.

This clone was observed a few times. This chain uses TRBV30 with TRBJ2-3; possibly TRBD1 for D (6 bases). The ends were cut back, 5 bases at V and 6 bases at J, with 12 bases in the middle. This CDR3 comprises 12 residues. Per the germline V gene, CDR1 is GTSNPN and CDR2 is SVGIG (reference sequence). The CDR3 spells CAWVRGSDTQYF. CDR3 bases: TGTGCCTGGGTGAGGGGGTCGGATACGCAGTATTTT.

The J gene is TRBJ1-2, the V gene TRBV9; the D is unclear. Germline V CDR1 and CDR2: SGDLS, YYNGEE. This CDR3 spans 15 amino acids. Trimming left V 3 bases short and J 0 bases short, with 12 bases between. CDR3 in amino acids: CASSAEGVPNYGYTF. In DNA form, the CDR3 reads TGTGCCAGCAGCGCCGAAGGAGTTCCTAACTATGGCTACACCTTC.

The V and J genes are TRBV12-5 and TRBJ1-1; D uncertain. The CDR3 contains 13 residues. V lost 2 bases and J lost 5, with 9 bases in between. In germline, CDR1 is LGHNT, CDR2 FRNRAP. The CDR3 loop reads CASGLLGGTEAFF. The CDR3 DNA reads TGTGCTAGTGGTTTGCTTGGAGGGACTGAAGCTTTCTTT.

The chain employs TRBV29-1 and TRBJ1-2; no firm D call. This CDR3 contains 12 residues. Trimming shortened V by 0 bases and J by 2 bases, and 4 bases separated the two germline ends. Germline V gene sequence: CDR1 SQVTM, CDR2 ANQGSEA. CDR3 coding DNA: TGCAGCGTTGAAGACAGAAACTATGGCTACACCTTC. Its protein product is CSVEDRNYGYTF.

This clone was detected a few times. The chain joins TRBV4-1 to TRBJ1-4; D remains unclear. This CDR3 has 13 residues. Trimming stripped 4 bases from V and 8 bases from J, with 11 bases between. Germline CDR1 and CDR2: MGHRA and YSYEKL. CDR3 sequence: CASSRGGYEKLFF. CDR3 DNA: TGCGCCAGCAGCCGTGGAGGGTACGAAAAACTGTTTTTT.

This clone has just a few counts. The V gene is TRBV4-1, the J gene TRBJ1-2; possibly TRBD1 for D (6 bases). V dropped 0 bases and J dropped 0 bases, with 17 bases sitting between them. Germline CDR1 MGHRA, CDR2 YSYEKL. The length of the CDR3 is 18 residues. This CDR3 reads CASSQDPEGGESNYGYTF. As DNA, the CDR3 is TGCGCCAGCAGCCAAGACCCCGAGGGGGGGGAATCTAACTATGGCTACACCTTC.

In its sample, this clone was seen once. The chain is built from TRBV29-1 and TRBJ2-1; 8 bases line up with TRBD1. The CDR3 spans 13 residues. The germline V gene encodes CDR1 SQVTM and CDR2 ANQGSEA. Trimming removed 1 base from V and 10 bases from J; junction bases left unmatched: 6. The CDR3 is CSVEGPGQAEQFF. The CDR3 coding sequence is TGCAGCGTTGAAGGACCGGGACAGGCAGAGCAGTTCTTC.

J is TRBJ2-6 and V is TRBV29-1; D is possibly TRBD1 (6 bases). Germline V gene lookup returns CDR1 SQVTM and CDR2 ANQGSEA. The CDR3 extends over 14 amino acids. The CDR3 spells CRGQGKAGANVLTF. DNA of the CDR3: TGCCGGGGCCAGGGGAAAGCTGGGGCCAACGTCCTGACTTTC.

V and J are TRBV5-6 and TRBJ1-1; D call uncertain. The V end was cut by 0 bases, the J end by 5 bases, with 14 bases between. The CDR3 covers 15 residues. Looked up from germline, CDR1 is SGHDT and CDR2 is YYEEEE. CDR3 coding DNA: TGTGCCAGCAGCTTGGAGGTGGGGTTGGGAACTGAAGCTTTCTTT. Protein: CASSLEVGLGTEAFF.

The chain is built from TRBV5-6 and TRBJ2-3; the match to TRBD2 covers 10 bases. This CDR3 has 14 amino acids. The germline gives CDR1 SGHDT, CDR2 YYEEEE. Unmatched junction bases numbered 10, after V lost 10 bases and J lost 5 bases. CDR3 sequence (DNA): TGTGCCTACACAGCGGGGGGGCATGGAGATACGCAGTATTTT. This encodes CAYTAGGHGDTQYF.

The chain is built from TRBV9 and TRBJ2-7; no clear D gene. This CDR3 comprises 15 residues. The ends were cut back, 0 bases at V and 2 bases at J, with 12 bases in the middle. Germline V lookup: CDR1 SGDLS, CDR2 YYNGEE. The CDR3 DNA reads TGTGCCAGCAGCGTAGGATCCATTAGCCCCTACGAGCAGTACTTC. Protein: CASSVGSISPYEQYF.

This clone was counted a few times. The V and J genes are TRBV5-1 and TRBJ2-5; 7 nucleotides align to TRBD1. The CDR3 totals 14 residues. After removal of 4 bases from V and 3 bases from J, the junction contained 6 bases not matched to a gene. Germline V gene data show CDR1 as SGHRS and CDR2 as YFSETQ. CDR3 nucleotides: TGCGCCAGCAGCCCCAGGACAGGAGAAGAGACCCAGTACTTC. Translated, it gives CASSPRTGEETQYF.

The V and J genes are TRBV11-1 and TRBJ1-1; D is uncertain. Germline CDR1 is SGHAT and CDR2 is FQDESV (reference sequence). V was clipped by 7 bases and J by 3 bases, with 15 bases between them. The CDR3 has 14 amino acids. The CDR3 sequence is CASTIVRADTEAFF. In nucleotides, the CDR3 is TGTGCCAGCACCATAGTGAGGGCGGACACTGAAGCTTTCTTT.

The chain employs TRBV30 and TRBJ2-1; 10 bases are shared with TRBD1. V was clipped by 1 base and J by 7 bases; unmatched bases: 4. The CDR3 runs 14 residues. Germline CDR1 GTSNPN, CDR2 SVGIG (reference sequence). The CDR3, as DNA: TGTGCCTGGAGTGCCGGGACAGGGGTAAATGAGCAGTTCTTC. It translates to CAWSAGTGVNEQFF. Together with reference TRBV30 and TRBJ2-1, the CDR3 gives the full variable domain: SQTIHQWPATLVQPVGSPLSLECTVEGTSNPNLYWYRQAAGRGLQLLFYSVGIGQISSEVPQNLSASRPQDRQFILSSKKLLLSDSGFYLCAWSAGTGVNEQFFGPGTRLTVL.

The chain uses TRBV15 and TRBJ2-1, with 12 bases that match TRBD1. The germline CDR1 and CDR2 sequences are LNHNV and YYDKDF (reference sequence). The CDR3 sequence is 15 residues long. Trimming at V came to 4 bases and at J to 6 bases, leaving 4 bases not matched to a gene. The CDR3 loop is CATSKGQGAGNEQFF. CDR3 nucleotides: TGTGCCACCAGCAAGGGACAGGGGGCAGGCAATGAGCAGTTCTTC.

The rearrangement uses TRBV5-6 and TRBJ1-1; 7 positions agree with TRBD1. Germline assignment: CDR1 SGHDT and CDR2 YYEEEE. Trimming at V came to 4 bases and at J to 8 bases, leaving 8 bases not matched to a gene. The CDR3 runs to 13 residues. Written as DNA, the CDR3 is TGTGCCAGCAGCCGAACCGACAGGGTGGAAGCTTTCTTT. Its protein product is CASSRTDRVEAFF.

The chain joins TRBV30 to TRBJ2-1; 8 bases map to TRBD1. This CDR3 comprises 14 residues. Germline assignment: CDR1 GTSNPN and CDR2 SVGIG (reference sequence). V shed 2 bases, J shed 8 bases, and the junction held 8 bases outside the gene matches. The CDR3 DNA is TGTGCCTGGAGTCCTGGACAGGGCAAGGATGAGCAGTTCTTC. It encodes CAWSPGQGKDEQFF.